This is a list of T cell receptor beta chains from one sample in a study of human T cells and chemical hapten exposure. Each CDR3 protein gets one entry after TCRdb re-called the RACE reads with MiXCR. The sample has about 100,000 distinct CDR3 sequences, more than 9.5% seen once; the top ten hold 3% to 4%. The sample here was whole blood, taken in connection with sensitization to the hapten diphenylcyclopropenone (DPC). The receptors stem from a woman aged 40 to 49 with alopecia areata. Some clones in this sample may be carry-over from other donors' samples. Both conserved end residues are trimmed from each CDR3.

10	TRBJ2-1	TRBV3-1	ASSQGDQEQF
12	TRBJ2-7	TRBV6-5	ASSRLAGYYEQY
12	TRBJ2-3	TRBV20-1	SAPTGSKTDTQY
9	TRBJ1-1	TRBV6-5	ASGGRSEAF
14	TRBJ2-7	TRBV5-1	ASSGEGTAAYYEQY
12	TRBJ2-1	TRBV9	AREPQSSYNEQF
11	TRBJ2-7	TRBV5-1	ASSFEGVNEQY
14	TRBJ2-1	TRBV4-3	ASSQAGLAGVNEQF
16	TRBJ1-6	TRBV12-3/TRBV12-4	ASSPTPPWDAVFSPLH
10	TRBJ1-5	TRBV7-2	ASSFLDQPQH
12	TRBJ2-7	TRBV28	AVRTGPRTDEQY
16	TRBJ2-4	TRBV11-2	ASSRAGAPTLAKNIQY
11	TRBJ2-7	TRBV2	ASSVDPALGQY
16	TRBJ1-5	TRBV7-8	ASSSWTGADLSNQPQH
11	TRBJ2-3	TRBV7-2	ASSLTGSDTQY
17	TRBJ2-1	TRBV6-2/TRBV6-3	ASSYGEVAGVRRGGEQF
15	TRBJ1-1	TRBV20-1	SARDPTGTGANTEAF
16	TRBJ2-1	TRBV3-1	ASSQVGGLADDYNEQF
12	TRBJ2-7	TRBV12-3/TRBV12-4	ASSLLQGSNEQY
12	TRBJ1-1	TRBV6-1	ASSGTDMNTEAF
11	TRBJ1-3	TRBV29-1	SVVPAVGNTIY
13	TRBJ1-5	TRBV28	ASGGGQFSNQPQH
11	TRBJ2-1	TRBV9	ASSVAGANEQF
16	TRBJ2-6	TRBV2	ASRVLAGVNSGANVLT
14	TRBJ2-4	TRBV28	AIGGTKTRSKNIQY
13	TRBJ2-7	TRBV19	ASTSGDGTSYEQY
11	TRBJ1-3	TRBV27	ASSSSSGNTIY
12	TRBJ2-7	TRBV20-1	SAATSSVPYEQY
13	TRBJ2-1	TRBV5-1	ASSLRSGSYDEQF
12	TRBJ2-7	TRBV6-1	ASRPGLEAGEQY
12	TRBJ2-3	TRBV15	ATSRGFLSDTQY
15	TRBJ2-3	TRBV14	ASSQVGDLLLGDTQY
9	TRBJ1-1	TRBV14	ASSQTGRAF
14	TRBJ2-2	TRBV7-9	ASSLASGRGTGELF
11	TRBJ2-5	TRBV5-1	ASSHKSGETQY